The T cell receptor beta chain under discussion was sequenced for a study of PD-1 blockade in mismatch repair-deficient tumors (dated by TCRdb to the late 2010s). About the full investigation: The trial enrolled 86 consecutive patients with 12 mismatch repair-deficient cancer types between late 2013 and 2016, all previously treated and progressing. Tumor-associated T cell clones in the peripheral blood of patients responding to PD-1 blockade were tracked using deep sequencing of TCR CDR3 regions. Results the study describes overall, beyond this receptor: After pembrolizumab, tumor-resident clones, which were often undetectable in blood before treatment, expanded rapidly and then contracted, generally ahead of radiologic responses.

Mismatch repair deficiency was established in every enrolled patient by polymerase chain reaction or immunohistochemistry. A few patients who responded to pembrolizumab therapy underwent TCR sequencing. Pembrolizumab PD-1 blockade was prospectively tested in advanced mismatch repair-deficient cancers, regardless of tissue of origin, in the phase II trial. Peripheral blood T cell samples were serially collected before and at multiple times after PD-1 blockade was started. Blood sampling times were reported as weeks after the first pembrolizumab dose. Library preparation was by the immunoSEQ multiplex PCR assay. TCRdb took over this immuneACCESS table, retaining in-frame rearrangements with V and J assigned. Such tables are incomplete; in checked studies, under half of the missing clones stem from an unresolved V gene, and the remainder is unexplained. The sample has fewer than 25,000 clones on record, around 79% of them singletons. Of the sample, about 1.4% falls within the top ten clones.

For this clone: Its cognate antigen has yet to be identified. Per-base qualities were not stored, and no clone one base away is much larger.

The CDR3, cysteine through phenylalanine, is 16 amino acids long. CDR3 DNA is the only sequence kept; it has 48 bases, read in frame from the first base. Ends trimmed: V by 0 bases, J by 8 bases; bases unmatched to a gene: 3. The CDR1 and CDR2 encoded by the germline V gene are MNHEY and SVGAGI. This specimen was PBMCs, taken 52 weeks after starting pembrolizumab. The clonotype originates from an adult with mismatch repair-deficient cancer. The chain uses TRBV6-5 and TRBJ2-1; TRBD2 agrees with 14 junctional bases. In nucleotide form, the sequence is TGTGCCAGCAGTTACTCGGGACTAGCGGGAGTCGATGAGCAGTTCTTC. This is translated as CASSYSGLAGVDEQFF.